This passage covers 10 T cell receptor beta chains from one sample sequenced in a study of shared clonotypes between healthy human individuals. Some clones are missing from TCRdb's copy, which holds only in-frame ones; the method was immunoSEQ multiplex PCR. The data contain a few hundred thousand clones, around 78% of them seen just once; the ten biggest clones take up more than 10%. The specimen sequenced was PBMCs. The receptors come from a woman between 35 and 50 years old in good health. Some clones in this sample may be carry-over from other donors' samples.

This clone was observed a single time. The sample contains more than one DNA sequence encoding this CDR3. The V gene is TRBV27, the J gene TRBJ2-7; D possibly matches TRBD1 or TRBD2 (5 bases each). Germline V gene data show CDR1 as MNHEY and CDR2 as SMNVEV (reference sequence). The CDR3 sequence is 12 residues long. With 3 bases removed from V and 4 bases from J, the gap between germline ends came to 7 bases. The CDR3 coding sequence is TGTGCCAGCAGTTTGAGGGGTTACGAGCAGTACTTC. Translated, it gives CASSLRGYEQYF.

V and J are TRBV5-4 and TRBJ2-5; 13 bases agree with TRBD2. This CDR3 spans 18 amino acids. V gave up 2 bases and J gave up 4 bases; unmatched junction bases: 11. Germline-derived CDR1 and CDR2 are SGHNT and YYREEE (reference sequence). The CDR3 coding sequence is TGTGCCAGCAGCTTCGGGACTAGCGGGACCGGTCGTTCAGAGACCCAGTACTTC. Translation gives CASSFGTSGTGRSETQYF.

This chain links TRBV18 with TRBJ2-5; D remains unclear. Germline-derived CDR1 and CDR2 are KGHSH and LQKENI. The CDR3 runs to 12 residues. Trimming removed 2 bases at V and 2 bases at J, with 3 bases between. This CDR3 reads CASSPIQETQYF. Written as DNA, the CDR3 is TGTGCCAGCTCACCAATACAAGAGACCCAGTACTTC.

In this sample, this clone turned up a few times. The chain uses TRBV27 and TRBJ2-1, with 7 bases that match TRBD1. Germline values: CDR1 MNHEY, CDR2 SMNVEV (reference sequence). The CDR3 covers 13 residues. V lost 7 bases, J lost 7 bases, and 7 bases stayed unmatched. CDR3 region: CASIRQGGNEQFF. CDR3 nucleotides: TGTGCCAGCATTCGACAGGGTGGGAATGAGCAGTTCTTC.

There are a few counts of this clone. This sequence joins TRBV18 and TRBJ1-5; 12 bases line up with TRBD1. Germline CDR1 is KGHSH and CDR2 is LQKENI. Germline trimming cut 5 bases from V and 6 bases from J; bases unmatched to any gene: 5. The CDR3 loop spans 15 amino acids. The CDR3 DNA reads as TGTGCCAGCTCAATGGGACAGGGGGCGCCTCAGCCCCAGCATTTT. Amino acids: CASSMGQGAPQPQHF. The variable domain in full, with the rest retrieved from reference TRBV18 and TRBJ1-5, is NAGVMQNPRHLVRRRGQEARLRCSPMKGHSHVYWYRQLPEEGLKFMVYLQKENIIDESGMPKERFSAEFPKEGPSILRIQQVVRGDSAAYFCASSMGQGAPQPQHFGDGTRLSIL.

The chain recombines TRBV9 with TRBJ2-5; 7 nucleotides agree with TRBD1. V was pared by 0 bases and J by 1 base, with 3 bases of the junction left unmatched. The germline V gene has CDR1 SGDLS and CDR2 YYNGEE. CDR3 length: 15 residues. The CDR3 spells CASSVGGQFQETQYF. The CDR3 DNA is TGTGCCAGCAGCGTAGGGGGACAGTTCCAAGAGACCCAGTACTTC. The variable domain in full, with the rest retrieved from reference TRBV9 and TRBJ2-5, is DSGVTQTPKHLITATGQRVTLRCSPRSGDLSVYWYQQSLDQGLQFLIQYYNGEERAKGNILERFSAQQFPDLHSELNLSSLELGDSALYFCASSVGGQFQETQYFGPGTRLLVL.

This clone has just one count. V gene TRBV2 combines with J gene TRBJ1-1; possible D gene TRBD1, 5 bases. This CDR3 contains 13 residues. Looked up from germline, CDR1 is SNHLY and CDR2 is FYNNEI. V gave up 7 bases and J gave up 5 bases, with 14 bases separating them. CDR3 amino acids: CASTEDTGTEAFF. CDR3 bases: TGTGCCAGCACCGAGGACACCGGGACTGAAGCTTTCTTT.

The chain carries TRBV10-3 and TRBJ2-1; 10 nucleotides match TRBD2. Trimming at V came to 6 bases and at J to 3 bases, leaving 5 bases not matched to a gene. The CDR3 contains 15 residues. Germline CDR1 and CDR2: ENHRY and SYGVKD. CDR3 nucleotides: TGTGCCATCAGGGCGACTAGCGGGCGCTACAATGAGCAGTTCTTC. Its translation: CAIRATSGRYNEQFF.

The chain joins TRBV5-4 to TRBJ2-2; TRBD2 is a possible D gene (5 bases). The CDR3 covers 14 residues. Trimming removed 4 bases from V and 0 bases from J, with 7 bases in between. Germline assignment: CDR1 SGHNT and CDR2 YYREEE (reference sequence). The chain's CDR3 is CASSHSANTGELFF. DNA of the CDR3: TGTGCCAGCAGCCATAGCGCGAACACCGGGGAGCTGTTTTTT.

V is TRBV7-9 and J is TRBJ1-6; 7 positions match TRBD1. J lost 14 bases, V lost 5 bases, and 6 bases had no gene match. Germline CDR1 reads SEHNR; CDR2 reads FQNEAQ (reference sequence). This CDR3 region has 12 residues. CDR3 residues: CASSINRGTLHF. Here the CDR3 DNA reads TGTGCCAGCAGCATAAACAGGGGTACCCTCCACTTT.